These T cell receptor beta chains were read from a single sample in a study of blood T cell repertoires in COVID-19. Sequenced by immunoSEQ multiplex PCR; TCRdb stores in-frame clones only, minus some. The sample contains under 450,000 clones, roughly 86% of which appear only once. Sequenced: PBMCs or T cells enriched from blood (not recorded which). The receptors come from a man aged 30 to 39 who had recovered from COVID-19. Each CDR3 is given with its conserved first and last residue. The D gene is left open where the match is weak. Some rows have no size entry. The others give once, few or many, or a class for an expanded clone.

TRBV12-5	NA	NA	TRBJ1-1	CASGFRQAHTEAFF	TGTGCTAGTGGTTTCCGTCAGGCCCACACTGAAGCTTTCTTT
TRBV27	once	NA	TRBJ1-3	CASKVGAPYGNTIYF	TGTGCCAGCAAGGTGGGGGCTCCTTATGGAAACACCATATATTTT
TRBV6-5	NA	TRBD1	TRBJ1-5	CASSRDRGNQPQHF	TGTGCCAGCAGTCGGGACAGGGGCAATCAGCCCCAGCATTTT
TRBV5-1	NA	NA	TRBJ1-3	CASSSVQGSGNTIYF	TGCGCCAGCAGCTCCGTACAGGGCTCTGGAAACACCATATATTTT
TRBV27	few	NA	TRBJ1-5	CASSRRGNQPQHF	TGTGCCAGCAGCCGAAGAGGGAATCAGCCCCAGCATTTT
TRBV19	NA	NA	TRBJ2-5	CATGHLGEETQYF	TGTGCCACTGGACACCTGGGCGAAGAGACCCAGTACTTC
TRBV6-5	NA	NA	TRBJ2-2	CASSYYQGTGELFF	TGTGCCAGCAGTTACTACCAGGGCACCGGGGAGCTGTTTTTT
TRBV20-1	NA	NA	TRBJ1-2	CSASSYSPYGYTF	TGCAGTGCTAGTTCATACAGTCCATATGGCTACACCTTC
TRBV7-8	NA	NA	TRBJ2-5	CASSSSTGSQETQYF	TGTGCCAGCAGCTCGTCGACGGGGTCACAAGAGACCCAGTACTTC
TRBV5-1	once	NA	TRBJ2-7	CASSFTFGGPYEQYF	TGCGCCAGCAGCTTTACCTTCGGAGGTCCCTACGAGCAGTACTTC
TRBV11-2	once	NA	TRBJ2-5	CASSLGEKETQYF	TGTGCCAGCAGCTTAGGCGAAAAAGAGACCCAGTACTTC
TRBV5-1	NA	TRBD1	TRBJ1-6	CASREGTGVNSPLHF	TGCGCCAGCCGGGAAGGGACAGGGGTTAATTCACCCCTCCACTTT
TRBV2	NA	TRBD1	TRBJ2-5	CASSLFRDRQETQYF	TGTGCCAGCTCCCTTTTCCGGGACAGGCAAGAGACCCAGTACTTC
TRBV19	NA	NA	TRBJ1-5	CASSIGGPQVYQPQHF	TGTGCCAGTAGTATCGGTGGGCCCCAGGTTTATCAGCCCCAGCATTTT
TRBV6-1	NA	TRBD2	TRBJ2-7	CASSVGTSGGVNEQYF	TGTGCCAGCAGTGTCGGGACTAGCGGGGGGGTGAACGAGCAGTACTTC
TRBV30	NA	TRBD1	TRBJ1-6	CAWRGPGGRALHF	TGTGCCTGGAGGGGTCCAGGGGGCCGGGCCCTCCACTTT
TRBV19	NA	TRBD1	TRBJ1-2	CASSIDGKSRQGQGYGYTF	TGTGCCAGTAGTATAGATGGTAAAAGCCGACAGGGTCAGGGCTATGGCTACACCTTC
TRBV5-4	NA	NA	TRBJ1-6	CASRDRGGPSPLHF	TGTGCCAGCAGGGACCGGGGGGGCCCGTCACCCCTCCACTTT
TRBV4-1	NA	TRBD1	TRBJ1-1	CASSQATGGNTEAFF	TGCGCCAGCAGCCAAGCAACAGGGGGCAACACTGAAGCTTTCTTT
TRBV2	NA	TRBD1	TRBJ2-7	CASLLRQGQNEQYF	TGTGCCAGCCTTCTTCGACAGGGGCAGAACGAGCAGTACTTC
TRBV18	NA	TRBD1	TRBJ1-6	CASSLRDSRDSPLHF	TGTGCCAGCTCACTCCGGGACAGCCGGGATTCACCCCTCCACTTT
TRBV2	NA	NA	TRBJ1-4	CASTLDRTTNEKLFF	TGTGCCAGTACACTCGACAGGACAACTAATGAAAAACTGTTTTTT
TRBV5-1	NA	TRBD2	TRBJ2-1	CASSPPTSGRTYNEQFF	TGCGCCAGCAGCCCCCCGACTAGCGGGCGGACCTACAATGAGCAGTTCTTC
TRBV7-6	NA	TRBD1	TRBJ2-7	CASSSKGRQGAREQYF	TGTGCCAGCAGTAGTAAGGGGCGGCAGGGGGCGCGGGAGCAGTACTTC
TRBV5-5	NA	NA	TRBJ1-6	CASSPDRSSYNSPLHF	TGTGCCAGCAGCCCGGACAGAAGCTCCTATAATTCACCCCTCCACTTT
TRBV9	NA	TRBD1	TRBJ1-2	CASSVDGQGVYGYTF	TGTGCCAGCAGCGTAGATGGCCAGGGGGTTTATGGCTACACCTTC
TRBV7-9	NA	NA	TRBJ2-5	CASSLEAGGLETQYF	TGTGCCAGCAGCTTAGAAGCGGGCGGGCTGGAGACCCAGTACTTC
TRBV12-5	NA	NA	TRBJ1-1	CASGLVLVSGTEAFF	TGTGCTAGTGGTTTGGTACTTGTGTCCGGGACTGAAGCTTTCTTT
TRBV5-6	NA	NA	TRBJ2-7	CASSLATRDFYEQYF	TGTGCCAGCAGCTTGGCTACCAGGGATTTCTACGAGCAGTACTTC
TRBV2	NA	NA	TRBJ1-2	CASSPRYGYTF	TGTGCCAGCAGCCCGAGGTATGGCTACACCTTC
TRBV12-3/TRBV12-4	NA	NA	TRBJ1-4	CASTTYGREKLFF	TGTGCCAGCACCACTTACGGGAGGGAAAAACTGTTTTTT
TRBV3-1/TRBV3-2	NA	TRBD1	TRBJ1-1	CASSQEVGTVEAFF	TGTGCCAGCAGCCAAGAGGTTGGGACAGTTGAAGCTTTCTTT
TRBV3-1/TRBV3-2	NA	NA	TRBJ1-4	CASSQESVKLFF	TGTGCCAGCAGCCAAGAGTCTGTAAAACTGTTTTTT
TRBV11-1	NA	NA	TRBJ2-2	CASSLGGVGTGELFF	TGTGCCAGCAGCCTTGGCGGGGTGGGCACCGGGGAGCTGTTTTTT
TRBV5-1	NA	TRBD1	TRBJ2-5	CASSTGQGEETQYF	TGCGCCAGCAGTACAGGACAGGGGGAAGAGACCCAGTACTTC
TRBV18	NA	NA	TRBJ2-3	CASSPGRVTTFTSTDTQYF	TGTGCCAGCTCACCAGGGCGGGTCACAACGTTTACTAGCACAGATACGCAGTATTTT
TRBV4-2	NA	TRBD2	TRBJ2-3	CASSPERGGLKTQYF	TGTGCCAGCAGCCCTGAGCGGGGGGGGCTGAAAACGCAGTATTTT
TRBV7-6	NA	NA	TRBJ2-3	CASSFEADSANPADTQYF	TGTGCCAGCAGCTTCGAGGCGGACTCCGCGAACCCCGCAGATACGCAGTATTTT
TRBV3-1/TRBV3-2	NA	TRBD2	TRBJ2-1	CASRRTSGGPDSYNEQFF	TGTGCCAGCAGAAGGACTAGCGGGGGCCCTGACTCCTACAATGAGCAGTTCTTC
TRBV27	NA	NA	TRBJ2-7	CASSPLGPAGASLEGF	TGTGCCAGCAGTCCCCTAGGGCCGGCAGGGGCCTCTCTCGAGGGCTTC
TRBV4-2	NA	TRBD2	TRBJ2-3	CASSQDPTSGGRKYF	TGTGCCAGCAGCCAAGATCCAACTAGCGGGGGCCGTAAGTATTTT